This TCR beta chain was recovered during a study of cytomegalovirus exposure and HLA in healthy donors. The study's findings and limits: Most TCR sequences were seen very rarely across donors, but some public TCRs occurred in many. The investigators catalogued 150 or so TCR beta chains as cytomegalovirus-associated. In vitro testing confirmed a few CMV-associated chains as specific for CMV antigens.

The assay was immunoSEQ multiplex PCR, and TCRdb's table has in-frame clones only and misses some. The sample contains 120,000 or so clones, around 86% of which appear only once. Germline loops: CDR1 MNHEY, CDR2 SMNVEV (reference sequence). Trimming stripped 5 bases from V and 6 bases from J, with 11 bases between. The CDR3 has 14 residues. As concerns this clone: Its matching antigen is unknown.

Sequences were obtained from PBMCs. This sequence was found in a man aged 18 to 35 in good health and CMV-seronegative. The chain joins TRBV27 to TRBJ1-6; D is uncertain. This chain's CDR3 is CASSPLLPNSPLHF. The CDR3 DNA follows: TGTGCCAGCAGTCCACTCCTACCTAATTCACCCCTCCACTTT.